Following are 10 T cell receptor beta chains from one sample sequenced in a study of tumor-infiltrating lymphocytes in localized non-small cell lung cancer. The data were produced by immunoSEQ multiplex PCR, yet TCRdb's version contains in-frame clones alone and is incomplete. Here the sample spans 10,000 to 13,000 clones, approximately 83% being singletons. Sequenced input: uninvolved lung tissue not adjacent to the tumor. These receptors came from a human donor with non-small cell lung cancer.

CDR3 residues: CASSEQLSVGQYF. CDR3 coding DNA: TGCGCCAGCAGCGAACAGCTAAGTGTGGGGCAGTACTTC. V is TRBV5-1 and J is TRBJ2-7; D unresolved. CDR3 size: 13 residues. The V gene's germline CDR1 is SGHRS and CDR2 YFSETQ. V lost 4 bases, J lost 9 bases, and 17 bases lay in between.

The chain combines TRBV5-1 with TRBJ1-1; tentatively, D is TRBD1 (5 bases). The CDR3 runs 12 residues. Germline V lookup: CDR1 SGHRS, CDR2 YFSETQ. The V gene lost 3 bases and the J gene lost 6 bases, with 9 bases spanning the gap. The CDR3 is CASSYGQSEAFF. The CDR3 DNA is TGCGCCAGCAGCTATGGACAATCTGAAGCTTTCTTT. Together with reference TRBV5-1 and TRBJ1-1, the CDR3 gives the full variable domain: KAGVTQTPRYLIKTRGQQVTLSCSPISGHRSVSWYQQTPGQGLQFLFEYFSETQRNKGNFPGRFSGRQFSNSRSEMNVSTLELGDSALYLCASSYGQSEAFFGQGTRLTVV.

The genes are TRBV5-5 and TRBJ2-7; 8 positions agree with TRBD1. The CDR3 is made up of 14 amino acids. The trim removed 0 bases at V and 4 bases at J, leaving 3 bases unmatched. Per germline, CDR1 SGHKS and CDR2 YYEKEE (reference sequence). The CDR3 loop reads CASSLAQGAYEQYF. DNA for the CDR3: TGTGCCAGCAGCTTGGCTCAGGGGGCGTACGAGCAGTACTTC. Full variable domain (remainder filled in from reference TRBV5-5 and TRBJ2-7): DAGVTQSPTHLIKTRGQQVTLRCSPISGHKSVSWYQQVLGQGPQFIFQYYEKEERGRGNFPDRFSARQFPNYSSELNVNALLLGDSALYLCASSLAQGAYEQYFGPGTRLTVT.

The chain employs TRBV2 and TRBJ2-1; 9 bases map to TRBD2. The CDR3 covers 15 residues. The V and J ends lost 6 bases and 4 bases, in that order; junction bases with no gene match: 7. The germline V gene encodes CDR1 SNHLY and CDR2 FYNNEI. The CDR3 spells CASSSSGGPYNEQFF. The CDR3, as DNA: TGTGCCAGCAGCTCAAGCGGGGGGCCTTACAATGAGCAGTTCTTC.

This chain uses TRBV11-2 with TRBJ1-2, with 7 bases identical to TRBD1. The trim removed 4 bases at V and 6 bases at J, leaving 11 bases unmatched. CDR1 and CDR2 (germline): SGHAT, FQNNGV. There are 15 residues in the CDR3. CDR3 region: CASSSPPRQGNGYTF. CDR3 coding DNA: TGTGCCAGCAGCTCCCCCCCCAGACAGGGAAATGGCTACACCTTC.

The genes are TRBV9 and TRBJ1-2, with a tentative D call TRBD1 (5 bases). From germline, CDR1 is SGDLS and CDR2 YYNGEE. The CDR3 has 14 residues. Trimming removed 6 bases from V and 4 bases from J, with 16 bases in between. This chain's CDR3 is CASNPKGQGYGYTF. As DNA, the CDR3 is TGTGCCAGCAACCCAAAGGGGCAGGGCTATGGCTACACCTTC.

This clone showed up just once. The chain recombines TRBV29-1 with TRBJ2-7, with D perhaps being TRBD1 or TRBD2 (5 bases each). The CDR3 totals 13 residues. V dropped 5 bases and J dropped 0 bases, with 11 bases sitting between them. CDR1 and CDR2 from the germline V gene are SQVTM and ANQGSEA. The CDR3 spells CSVQRGDSYEQYF. CDR3 nucleotides: TGCAGCGTTCAGAGGGGCGACTCCTACGAGCAGTACTTC.

The CDR3 here is CASSHGDRSNEQYF. The CDR3 nucleotides read TGTGCCAGCAGCCACGGGGACAGGAGTAACGAGCAGTACTTC. V gene TRBV5-4 combines with J gene TRBJ2-7; 8 positions agree with TRBD1. The V gene's germline CDR1 is SGHNT and CDR2 YYREEE (reference sequence). The V segment lost 4 bases and the J segment 5 bases; nucleotides outside the gene matches: 8. The CDR3 covers 14 residues.

This clone is a singleton in its sample. The rearrangement joins TRBV7-2 to TRBJ1-5; weak D call: TRBD1 (6 bases). The CDR3 sequence is 16 residues long. CDR1 is SGHTA and CDR2 is FQGNSA in the germline V gene. Trimming stripped 4 bases from V and 1 base from J, with 14 bases between. The CDR3 DNA follows: TGTGCCAGCAGCTCTGAGGGGGGGTGGAGCAATCAGCCCCAGCATTTT. Amino acid sequence: CASSSEGGWSNQPQHF. The full variable domain, with the rest looked up from reference TRBV7-2 and TRBJ1-5, is GAGVSQSPSNKVTEKGKDVELRCDPISGHTALYWYRQSLGQGLEFLIYFQGNSAPDKSGLPSDRFSAERTGGSVSTLTIQRTQQEDSAVYLCASSSEGGWSNQPQHFGDGTRLSIL.

This chain links TRBV7-8 with TRBJ2-5; no definite D call. Trimming stripped 6 bases from V and 2 bases from J, with 10 bases between. Germline V CDR1 and CDR2: SGHVS, FQNEAQ. The length of the CDR3 is 13 residues. CDR3 amino acids: CASRRPPQETQYF. The CDR3 bases are TGTGCCAGCAGGAGGCCACCTCAAGAGACCCAGTACTTC. Combining the CDR3 with reference TRBV7-8 and TRBJ2-5 gives the whole variable domain GAGVSQSPRYKVAKRGQDVALRCDPISGHVSLFWYQQALGQGPEFLTYFQNEAQLDKSGLPSDRFFAERPEGSVSTLKIQRTQQEDSAVYLCASRRPPQETQYFGPGTRLLVL.